This T cell receptor beta chain was recorded in a study of T-cell memory formation after mild COVID-19 listed by TCRdb under 2021. A note on the overall study: Most TCR sequence clusters were specific to one of the two donors. In two donors, T-cell clones that expanded and contracted after mild COVID-19 were tracked by sequencing TCRalpha and TCRbeta repertoires over time. The cohort comprised two young, previously healthy adult volunteers, one female and one male. Results and caveats for the whole study, not just this receptor: Some responding clones were found in pre-infection memory, which suggests that pre-existing cross-reactive memory T cells took part in the SARS-CoV-2 response. Clones that contracted from day 15 to 85 showed balanced CD4/CD8 phenotypes, whereas a second wave of clones that expanded from day 15 to 37 leaned towards CD4+. Whether the second-wave clones peaking on day 37 were SARS-CoV-2 specific was not confirmed. Contracting CD4+ clones were found mainly in CM and EM memory subsets, while CD8+ clones were enriched in EMRA. The study included only a couple of mild cases, and larger cohorts that include severe cases with pre-infection samples were judged to be necessary.

Sequencing was carried out with an Illumina NovaSeq 6000. TCRalpha and TCRbeta cDNA libraries were built by 5'RACE with constant-segment primers, adding sample barcodes and unique molecular identifiers. Trizol reagent was used to extract RNA from every sample. Libraries were amplified in two PCR steps, with a second sample barcode and Illumina TruSeq adapters added in the second step. Sequencing of libraries was performed on an Illumina NovaSeq with 2 x 150 bp paired-end reads. The original methods were these. Reads were demultiplexed and collapsed into UMI-guided consensus sequences with migec v1.2.7. Using mixcr v2.1.11, UMI consensuses were aligned to TRA and TRB V and J templates and then assembled into clonotypes. A clonotype was counted as expanded or contracted only if both edgeR and NoisET called the change significant, with noise models trained on biological replicates. For edgeR calls, the thresholds were a false discovery rate-adjusted p below 0.01 and a log2 fold-change of 1. As an exploratory analysis of dynamics, max-normalized trajectories of the 1000 most abundant clonotypes were examined with PCA combined with hierarchical clustering. Separately sequenced CD4+ and CD8+ repertoires were used to assign the CD4 or CD8 phenotype of responding clones. TCRdb reanalyzed the raw reads on its own, using fastp at Q25 for trimming and MiXCR for clone calling, and kept in-frame beta chains. Under each unique CDR3 protein, matching rows form one entry showing the most common genes and DNA. The V and J calls follow TCRdb's processing rather than the paper's. Recorded for this sample are about 250,000 distinct CDR3 sequences; about 15% of them occurred a single time. Together, the top ten hold about 3.5% of the sample.

The CDR3 contains 14 residues, cysteine and phenylalanine counted. The only DNA kept is the CDR3, 42 bases in frame from the first base. V lost 0 bases and J lost 7 bases; the stretch between them is 12 bases long. CDR1 and CDR2 were assigned from the germline V gene as MNHEY and SVGEGT. PBMCs were isolated by Ficoll-Paque density gradient centrifugation. On this clonotype itself: This receptor's antigen is unknown. No base quality values were provided; no much bigger clone lies one nucleotide off.

The sequence came from a man in his late teens or twenties who had mild COVID-19 (a few samples of this study predate the infection). The sample titles of this study are shuffled in the database, so cell type and time point are left out; the donor was told from shared clones. Sequenced input: PBMCs or a T cell subset sorted from them (not recorded which). The chain uses TRBV6-2 or TRBV6-3 and TRBJ1-2; there is no confident call for the D gene. The CDR3 protein: CASSYSTITGGYTF. The DNA sequence reads TGTGCCAGCAGTTACTCGACTATAACCGGTGGCTACACCTTC.